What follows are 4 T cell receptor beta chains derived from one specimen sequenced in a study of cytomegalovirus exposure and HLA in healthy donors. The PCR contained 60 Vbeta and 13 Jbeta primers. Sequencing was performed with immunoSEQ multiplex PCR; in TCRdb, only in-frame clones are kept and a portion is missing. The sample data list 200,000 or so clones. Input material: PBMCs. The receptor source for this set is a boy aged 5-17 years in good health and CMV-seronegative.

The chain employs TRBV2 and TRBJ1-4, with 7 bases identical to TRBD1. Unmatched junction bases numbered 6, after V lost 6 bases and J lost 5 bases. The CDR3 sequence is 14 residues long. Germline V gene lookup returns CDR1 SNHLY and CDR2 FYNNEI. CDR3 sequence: CASSPGQMNEKLFF. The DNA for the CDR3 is TGTGCCAGCAGCCCGGGACAGATGAATGAAAAACTGTTTTTT.

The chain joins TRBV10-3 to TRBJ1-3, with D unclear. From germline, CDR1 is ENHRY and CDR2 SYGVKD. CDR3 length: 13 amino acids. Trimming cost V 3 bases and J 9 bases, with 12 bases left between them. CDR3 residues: CAISDGVGGTIYF. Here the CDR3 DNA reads TGTGCCATCAGTGATGGGGTAGGAGGCACCATATATTTT.

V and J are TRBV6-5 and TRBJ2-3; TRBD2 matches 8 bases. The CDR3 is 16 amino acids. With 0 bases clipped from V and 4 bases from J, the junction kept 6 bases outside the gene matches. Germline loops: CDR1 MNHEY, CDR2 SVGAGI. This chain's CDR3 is CASSYSRGGAPDTQYF. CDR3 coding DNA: TGTGCCAGCAGTTACTCCCGGGGGGGGGCCCCAGATACGCAGTATTTT.

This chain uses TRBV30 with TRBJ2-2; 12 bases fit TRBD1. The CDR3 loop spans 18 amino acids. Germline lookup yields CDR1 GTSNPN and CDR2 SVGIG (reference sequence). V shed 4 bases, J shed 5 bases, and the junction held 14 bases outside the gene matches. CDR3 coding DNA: TGTGCCTGGACCCTCGGAGGGGGGACAGGGGGCGGAACCGGGGAGCTGTTTTTT. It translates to CAWTLGGGTGGGTGELFF.